Listed below are T cell receptor beta chains from one sample, sequenced in a study of T cell repertoires and HLA-DP antigens. TCRdb keeps only in-frame clones here, not all; method: immunoSEQ multiplex PCR. The table records around 90,000 clones, approximately 86% of them present only once. These receptors have no known antigen. The source material was CD4+ T cells from PBMCs. The source is a man in his fifties or sixties in good health and CMV-seronegative. The CDR3 runs from the conserved cysteine through the conserved F or W. The D gene is left open where the match is weak.

J,V,D,length,CDR3
TRBJ2-7,TRBV6-6,TRBD1,13,CASRRGRIYEQYF
TRBJ2-5,TRBV16,TRBD1,13,CASSQGQAETQYF
TRBJ2-1,TRBV19,TRBD1,15,CASSRRDRGLGEQFF
TRBJ2-7,TRBV28,TRBD1,15,CASSVIQGSSYEQYF
TRBJ2-1,TRBV4-3,TRBD2,18,CASSQDDPSGISYNEQFF
TRBJ2-3,TRBV6-1,TRBD1,12,CASRDRVATQYF
TRBJ2-1,TRBV6-4,TRBD2,16,CASSDSGRGVANEQFF
TRBJ1-1,TRBV6-6,NA,16,CASRKTASGMNTEAFF
TRBJ1-4,TRBV30,TRBD1,14,CAWSRQGINEKLFF
TRBJ2-4,TRBV19,TRBD1,14,CASSVGGTGGIQYF
TRBJ2-2,TRBV7-2,NA,15,CASSLWDGNTGELFF
TRBJ1-1,TRBV25-1,NA,15,CASSEFGRVNTEAFF
TRBJ1-2,TRBV30,NA,14,CAWKPRGRERGYTF
TRBJ1-2,TRBV6-1,NA,13,CASSERTDYGYTF
TRBJ1-3,TRBV18,TRBD1,16,CASSDGQGRSGNTIYF
TRBJ1-5,TRBV6-5,NA,13,CASSYGTGQPQHF
TRBJ2-5,TRBV7-2,NA,14,CASSLGRGAETQYF
TRBJ2-1,TRBV28,TRBD1,15,CASSLPAGGSNEQFF
TRBJ2-3,TRBV5-4,TRBD1,14,CASSPGGAQHTQYF
TRBJ2-5,TRBV7-2,TRBD2,14,CASSISGRRETQYF
TRBJ1-2,TRBV5-1,TRBD1,15,CASSSGQGAIYGYTF
TRBJ2-5,TRBV4-2,TRBD2,20,CASSQVGGMRLAGRQETQYF
TRBJ2-7,TRBV10-2,TRBD2,14,CASSETSGRYEQYF
TRBJ2-7,TRBV30,NA,12,CACMTVTYEQYF
TRBJ2-3,TRBV4-1,TRBD1,17,CASSQGPRTGVADTQYF
TRBJ2-7,TRBV11-2,NA,14,CASSLSWEVREQYF
TRBJ2-3,TRBV7-6,TRBD2,15,CASSPLAGGTDTQYF
TRBJ1-6,TRBV11-2,NA,15,CASSSSRVGNSPLHF
TRBJ2-7,TRBV6-5,NA,15,CASSYSRGRSSEQYF
TRBJ2-5,TRBV5-1,TRBD2,16,CASSLDGPGGQETQYF
TRBJ2-6,TRBV7-2,NA,18,CASSLGGHRNSGANVLTF
TRBJ2-7,TRBV28,TRBD2,13,CASYSGSSYEQYF
TRBJ2-7,TRBV7-3,NA,13,CASSQPGSEEQYF